These 30 T cell receptor beta chains were sequenced from one sample in a study of T cell changes during pregnancy in multiple sclerosis. Profiled with immunoSEQ multiplex PCR; TCRdb holds only in-frame clones, not every one. Among about 33,000 clones listed, about 92% were seen once. The sample in question was CD4+ T cells from peripheral blood mononuclear cells, obtained in the second trimester of pregnancy. These receptors originate from a female donor in good health, enrolled as a control in a pregnancy study.

J is TRBJ2-1 and V is TRBV14, with TRBD2 matching 8 bases. V trimming: 3 bases; J trimming: 7 bases; junction bases outside the gene matches: 8. Germline CDR1 is SGHDN and CDR2 is FVKESK. The CDR3 is 15 amino acids. For the CDR3, the DNA is TGTGCCAGCAGCCAGCGCGGGAGGAAAGGTAATGAGCAGTTCTTC. Translation gives CASSQRGRKGNEQFF.

This rearrangement joins TRBV7-9 to TRBJ2-7, with a weak D call TRBD2 (5 bases). The CDR3 loop spans 13 amino acids. The germline gives CDR1 SEHNR, CDR2 FQNEAQ (reference sequence). V was shortened by 4 bases and J by 6 bases, with 13 bases between the two germline ends. The CDR3 region is CASSSPLAAEQYF. CDR3 sequence (DNA): TGTGCCAGCAGCTCCCCTCTAGCAGCCGAGCAGTACTTC.

Comments on this clone: Relative to the germline gene, one junction end is altered; a read error may explain this. The CDR3, as DNA: TGTGCCAGCAGTGACTCGACAGGGTCTGGAAACACCATATATTTT. It specifies CASSDSTGSGNTIYF. J is TRBJ1-3 and V is TRBV6-5; TRBD1 matches 7 bases. Germline CDR1 MNHEY, CDR2 SVGAGI. The CDR3 consists of 15 residues.

This clone was seen a single time. The J gene is TRBJ2-1, the V gene TRBV9, with D tentatively TRBD2 (6 bases). The CDR3 has 13 residues. V lost 3 bases and J 8 bases, leaving 12 bases between the germline ends. Germline V gene data show CDR1 as SGDLS and CDR2 as YYNGEE. CDR3 sequence: CASSAPSVDEQFF. The CDR3 DNA sequence: TGTGCCAGCAGCGCCCCTAGCGTAGATGAGCAGTTCTTC.

This sequence joins TRBV7-2 and TRBJ2-7; TRBD2 matches at 11 bases. There are 14 residues in the CDR3. Germline trimming cut 4 bases from V and 7 bases from J; bases unmatched to any gene: 6. Per germline, CDR1 SGHTA and CDR2 FQGNSA. DNA of the CDR3: TGTGCCAGCAGCTATAGCGGGGGGGCTAGGGAGCAGTACTTC. Translating it yields CASSYSGGAREQYF.

This clone has only a few counts. The J gene is TRBJ1-1, the V gene TRBV29-1; 7 positions agree with TRBD1. The CDR3 loop spans 13 amino acids. The V gene end was trimmed by 5 bases and the J gene end by 2 bases; junction bases not matched to a gene: 5. Germline CDR1 and CDR2: SQVTM and ANQGSEA. The CDR3 nucleotides are TGCAGCGTTACCCGACAGGGCAACACTGAAGCTTTCTTT. Its translation: CSVTRQGNTEAFF.

CDR3 in DNA: TGTGCCAGCAGTGAAGCGCTGGAGGGGGCAAACACCATATATTTT. Translated, it gives CASSEALEGANTIYF. The J gene is TRBJ1-3, the V gene TRBV2, with TRBD1 identical over 7 bases. Germline V gene sequence: CDR1 SNHLY, CDR2 FYNNEI. The J segment lost 6 bases and the V segment lost 0 bases, leaving 5 bases of the junction unmatched. This CDR3 comprises 15 residues.

About this clone itself: Sequence at one end of the junction differs from germline and may be a read error. The V and J genes are TRBV7-7 and TRBJ2-2, with 12 bases aligning to TRBD2. This CDR3 comprises 17 residues. Germline-derived CDR1 and CDR2 are SSHAT and FNYEAQ (reference sequence). The CDR3: CASSSLLAGGRTGELFF. The CDR3 DNA follows: TGTGCTAGCAGCTCATTGCTAGCGGGGGGGCGCACCGGGGAGCTGTTTTTT.

The gene calls are TRBV6-5 and TRBJ2-3; TRBD2 agrees at 9 bases. The V segment lost 5 bases and the J segment 1 base; nucleotides outside the gene matches: 4. Germline CDR1 reads MNHEY; CDR2 reads SVGAGI. The CDR3 contains 15 residues. CDR3 sequence: CASSQTSGRTDTQYF. The CDR3 bases are TGTGCCAGCAGTCAGACTAGCGGACGCACAGATACGCAGTATTTT.

The rearrangement joins TRBV19 to TRBJ2-2; TRBD2 is a possible D gene (6 bases). Germline lookup yields CDR1 LNHDA and CDR2 SQIVND (reference sequence). The V gene lost 0 bases and the J gene lost 3 bases, with 11 bases spanning the gap. There are 16 residues in the CDR3. The CDR3 region is CASSIDAGRDTGELFF. The CDR3 DNA reads TGTGCCAGTAGTATAGATGCGGGAAGGGACACCGGGGAGCTGTTTTTT.

V usage is TRBV28 and J usage is TRBJ1-2; 8 bases align to TRBD1. V gave up 5 bases and J gave up 6 bases; unmatched junction bases: 5. CDR1 and CDR2 from the germline V gene are MDHEN and SYDVKM. The CDR3 is 13 residues long. The CDR3 nucleotides are TGTGCCAGCAGTCTCACAGGGGGAGATGGCTACACCTTC. Protein product: CASSLTGGDGYTF.

The V call is TRBV13, the J call TRBJ2-3, with a possible D match to TRBD1 (6 bases). Per the germline V gene, CDR1 is PRHDT and CDR2 is FYEKMQ (reference sequence). V lost 5 bases and J 1 base, leaving 13 bases between the germline ends. The CDR3 extends over 15 amino acids. In nucleotides, the CDR3 is TGTGCCAGCAGCACGCTGGGGGCGGGCACAGATACGCAGTATTTT. It codes for CASSTLGAGTDTQYF.

The chain is built from TRBV19 and TRBJ1-1; perhaps TRBD1 as D (6 bases). Germline CDR1 LNHDA, CDR2 SQIVND (reference sequence). The CDR3 extends over 14 amino acids. Trimming shortened V by 5 bases and J by 4 bases, and 14 bases separated the two germline ends. The CDR3 spells CASSPQGRGTEAFF. Here the CDR3 DNA reads TGTGCCAGTAGTCCACAGGGACGGGGCACTGAAGCTTTCTTT.

The gene calls are TRBV9 and TRBJ1-2; weak D call: TRBD1 (6 bases). V was trimmed by 0 bases and J by 1 base, leaving 10 bases between them. The germline CDR1 and CDR2 sequences are SGDLS and YYNGEE. This CDR3 has 15 amino acids. The CDR3 DNA reads as TGTGCCAGCAGCGTAGAACAGGGTGTTAACTATGGCTACACCTTC. Translated, it gives CASSVEQGVNYGYTF.

This clone came up once. The CDR3 coding sequence is TGCGCCAGCAGTCCGACCCTAGGGGCAGCTAATGAAAAACTGTTTTTT. Amino acid sequence: CASSPTLGAANEKLFF. This chain connects TRBV5-1 to TRBJ1-4, with TRBD1 as a possible D gene (5 bases). Germline CDR1 reads SGHRS; CDR2 reads YFSETQ. The germline V and J ends were trimmed by 5 bases and 3 bases, with 17 bases remaining between them. The CDR3 is 16 amino acids. Full variable domain (remainder filled in from reference TRBV5-1 and TRBJ1-4): KAGVTQTPRYLIKTRGQQVTLSCSPISGHRSVSWYQQTPGQGLQFLFEYFSETQRNKGNFPGRFSGRQFSNSRSEMNVSTLELGDSALYLCASSPTLGAANEKLFFGSGTQLSVL.

Details on this clone: Germline and junction disagree at one end, which may indicate a read error. The gene calls are TRBV7-7 and TRBJ1-1; no firm D call. Per the germline V gene, CDR1 is SSHAT and CDR2 is FNYEAQ (reference sequence). The CDR3 extends over 13 amino acids. As DNA, the CDR3 is TGTGCTAGCAGCTTAGGAGAGTACACTGAAGCTTTCTTT. Translating it yields CASSLGEYTEAFF.

The gene calls are TRBV11-2 and TRBJ1-1, with D tentatively TRBD1 (5 bases). Germline V lookup: CDR1 SGHAT, CDR2 FQNNGV. The CDR3 runs to 15 residues. V dropped 5 bases and J dropped 1 base, with 14 bases sitting between them. The CDR3, as DNA: TGTGCCAGCAGCCCCCGTGGAGGGGCGAACACTGAAGCTTTCTTT. Translated: CASSPRGGANTEAFF.

This sequence joins TRBV5-8 and TRBJ1-1, with 8 bases fitting TRBD1. The V gene's germline CDR1 is SGHTS and CDR2 YDEGEE. The CDR3 contains 15 residues. Unmatched junction bases numbered 3, after V lost 1 base and J lost 1 base. CDR3 sequence (DNA): TGTGCCAGCAGCTTGTATCAGGGGGCGAACACTGAAGCTTTCTTT. Protein: CASSLYQGANTEAFF.

This clone was picked up one time. The V gene is TRBV7-2, the J gene TRBJ2-1, with D unclear. CDR1 and CDR2 (germline): SGHTA, FQGNSA. V dropped 1 base and J dropped 5 bases, with 9 bases sitting between them. The CDR3 runs 14 residues. The CDR3 protein is CASSLGVPHNEQFF. Written as DNA, the CDR3 is TGTGCCAGCAGCTTAGGAGTCCCTCACAATGAGCAGTTCTTC.

A single count supports this clone. This chain links TRBV7-7 with TRBJ2-5, with 8 bases aligning to TRBD2. With 5 bases clipped from V and 1 base from J, the junction kept 6 bases outside the gene matches. The germline V gene encodes CDR1 SSHAT and CDR2 FNYEAQ (reference sequence). This CDR3 is built from 15 residues. This chain's CDR3 is CASSAGGAVQETQYF. CDR3 sequence (DNA): TGTGCCAGCAGCGCCGGGGGGGCAGTCCAAGAGACCCAGTACTTC.

V usage is TRBV7-5 and J usage is TRBJ1-2. TRBV7-5 is tagged as a pseudogene. The CDR3 is made up of 13 amino acids. CDR3 sequence: CARSSRANYGYTF. CDR3 nucleotides: TGTGCCAGAAGCTCTAGAGCTAACTATGGCTACACCTTC.

V gene TRBV11-2 combines with J gene TRBJ2-7; D perhaps matches TRBD1 (6 bases). CDR1 is SGHAT, CDR2 FQNNGV, per germline. The CDR3 extends over 13 amino acids. V was shortened by 3 bases and J by 5 bases, with 11 bases between the two germline ends. The CDR3 sequence is CASSFYSGDEQYF. The CDR3 DNA follows: TGTGCCAGCAGCTTTTATTCAGGGGACGAGCAGTACTTC.

V gene TRBV5-6 combines with J gene TRBJ1-1; 9 bases are shared with TRBD1. Looked up from germline, CDR1 is SGHDT and CDR2 is YYEEEE. Unmatched junction bases numbered 5, after V lost 4 bases and J lost 1 base. CDR3 length: 15 residues. The DNA of the CDR3 is TGTGCCAGCAGCACACCGGGACAGGGGAACACTGAAGCTTTCTTT. Its protein is CASSTPGQGNTEAFF.

V is TRBV4-3 and J is TRBJ2-3, with 8 bases lining up with TRBD2. Trimming took 0 bases from V and 1 from J; bases not matched to a gene: 18. Looked up from germline, CDR1 is LGHNA and CDR2 is YSLEER. The CDR3 totals 21 residues. CDR3 sequence: CASSQEMSVRGSGGGTDTQYF. As DNA, the CDR3 is TGCGCCAGCAGCCAAGAGATGTCAGTTCGGGGGAGCGGGGGCGGCACAGATACGCAGTATTTT.

The chain has TRBV19 and TRBJ2-6; TRBD1 aligns across 8 bases. Germline V lookup: CDR1 LNHDA, CDR2 SQIVND (reference sequence). CDR3 length: 17 residues. Germline trimming cut 7 bases from V and 1 base from J; bases unmatched to any gene: 9. This CDR3 is CASTPDRDMSGANVLTF. CDR3 sequence (DNA): TGTGCCAGTACCCCGGACAGGGATATGTCTGGGGCCAACGTCCTGACTTTC. The full variable domain, with the rest looked up from reference TRBV19 and TRBJ2-6, is DGGITQSPKYLFRKEGQNVTLSCEQNLNHDAMYWYRQDPGQGLRLIYYSQIVNDFQKGDIAEGYSVSREKKESFPLTVTSAQKNPTAFYLCASTPDRDMSGANVLTFGAGSRLTVL.

The rearrangement links TRBV19 to TRBJ1-4; no clear D gene. With 5 bases removed from V and 2 bases from J, the gap between germline ends came to 21 bases. From germline, CDR1 is LNHDA and CDR2 SQIVND (reference sequence). This CDR3 has 18 amino acids. The CDR3 nucleotides are TGTGCCAGTAGTCCGAAATTGATTATAGCAGCGACTAATGAAAAACTGTTTTTT. This sequence encodes CASSPKLIIAATNEKLFF.

This clone was observed once. CDR3 region: CASTLGLAGATYEQYF. Here the CDR3 DNA reads TGTGCCAGCACGCTGGGACTAGCGGGGGCCACCTACGAGCAGTACTTC. V and J are TRBV2 and TRBJ2-7; 14 positions agree with TRBD2. With 7 bases clipped from V and 2 bases from J, the junction kept 7 bases outside the gene matches. The germline V gene has CDR1 SNHLY and CDR2 FYNNEI. This CDR3 is built from 16 residues.

The chain is built from TRBV6-5 and TRBJ1-6; no definite D call. From germline, CDR1 is MNHEY and CDR2 SVGAGI. Trimming removed 2 bases at V and 4 bases at J, with 6 bases between. CDR3 size: 14 residues. The CDR3 nucleotides are TGTGCCAGCAGTTACGGAGGTTATAATTCACCCCTCCACTTT. Protein: CASSYGGYNSPLHF.

V usage is TRBV27 and J usage is TRBJ2-1, with 16 bases that match TRBD2. The germline V gene has CDR1 MNHEY and CDR2 SMNVEV (reference sequence). There are 23 residues in the CDR3. Trimming took 7 bases from V and 7 from J; bases not matched to a gene: 28. The CDR3 sequence: CASTLGNRAPWGTSGRAFNEQFF. The CDR3 bases are TGTGCCAGCACTCTTGGTAACCGGGCCCCTTGGGGGACTAGCGGGAGGGCCTTTAATGAGCAGTTCTTC.

V is TRBV7-9 and J is TRBJ2-6, with D possibly matching TRBD2 (5 bases). This CDR3 has 16 amino acids. The V gene's germline CDR1 is SEHNR and CDR2 FQNEAQ (reference sequence). The V and J ends lost 1 base and 0 bases respectively, with 7 bases between them. The CDR3, as DNA: TGTGCCAGCAGCTTAGTTGCGGGCTCTGGGGCCAACGTCCTGACTTTC. Its protein product is CASSLVAGSGANVLTF.